The 7 T cell receptor beta chains given below trace back to one sample, sequenced in a study of OX40 agonist ivuxolimab in advanced cancers. TCRdb's table, derived via immunoSEQ multiplex PCR, lists solely in-frame clones and lacks some. The sample lists 65,000 to 80,000 clones; about 94% were seen once. The sample here was CD4+ or CD8+ T cells sorted from blood, taken in a trial of the OX40 agonist ivuxolimab. These receptors originate from an adult with an advanced solid tumor such as melanoma, head and neck, liver or kidney cancer.

V and J are TRBV27 and TRBJ1-5, with TRBD1 matching over 7 bases. V was clipped by 6 bases and J by 0 bases; unmatched bases: 8. The CDR3 sequence is 16 residues long. Germline V gene lookup returns CDR1 MNHEY and CDR2 SMNVEV (reference sequence). As DNA, the CDR3 is TGTGCCAGCAGCCCAGGGACAGATTATAGCAATCAGCCCCAGCATTTT. Translation gives CASSPGTDYSNQPQHF.

The rearrangement joins TRBV2 to TRBJ1-4; D gene unclear. The CDR3 sequence is 14 residues long. Trimming pared 3 bases from V and 0 bases from J, leaving 5 bases between. Germline V CDR1 and CDR2: SNHLY, FYNNEI. CDR3 bases: TGTGCCAGCAGTGAGGACGCAACTAATGAAAAACTGTTTTTT. Translated, it gives CASSEDATNEKLFF.

The gene calls are TRBV4-1 and TRBJ2-3; D uncertain. CDR3 length: 13 residues. Germline V CDR1 and CDR2: MGHRA, YSYEKL. V lost 0 bases and J 3 bases, leaving 4 bases between the germline ends. CDR3 nucleotides: TGCGCCAGCAGCCAAGACTTGACAGATACGCAGTATTTT. This translates into CASSQDLTDTQYF.

As DNA, the CDR3 is TGTGCCAGCAGCACCAGGGTGGCCGGGGAGCTGTTTTTT. Protein sequence: CASSTRVAGELFF. The chain links TRBV7-8 to TRBJ2-2, with TRBD1 as a possible D gene (5 bases). Germline V CDR1 and CDR2: SGHVS, FQNEAQ. This CDR3 has 13 residues. Trimming cost V 5 bases and J 6 bases, with 10 bases left between them.

The chain links TRBV6-1 to TRBJ2-7, with D possibly matching TRBD2 (5 bases). The germline gives CDR1 MNHNS, CDR2 SASEGT. This CDR3 region has 13 residues. Deletions cut 4 bases from V and 0 bases from J, with 7 bases between. The CDR3 coding sequence is TGTGCCAGCAGTGCGGACTTCTCCTACGAGCAGTACTTC. Translating gives CASSADFSYEQYF.

V gene TRBV7-9 combines with J gene TRBJ2-7; TRBD1 matches at 8 bases. CDR3 size: 17 residues. Trimming cost V 1 base and J 9 bases; bases outside gene matches: 17. Per germline, CDR1 SEHNR and CDR2 FQNEAQ (reference sequence). The DNA of the CDR3 is TGTGCCAGCAGCTTAGGACAGGGGCCACTCCTTCTACGAGCGCAGTACTTC. Its translation is CASSLGQGPLLLRAQYF.

This chain uses TRBV5-1 with TRBJ2-7, with 11 bases fitting TRBD1. The CDR3 sequence is 17 residues long. In germline, CDR1 is SGHRS, CDR2 YFSETQ. The V segment lost 1 base and the J segment 5 bases; nucleotides outside the gene matches: 11. The CDR3 DNA reads TGCGCCAGCAGCTTGATGGACAGGGGGCGGCGATTCGACGAGCAGTACTTC. It codes for CASSLMDRGRRFDEQYF.